This TCR beta chain is from a study of T cells after yellow fever vaccination. Each CDR3 protein gets one entry after TCRdb re-called the 5' RACE reads with MiXCR. The sample has hundreds of thousands of distinct CDR3 sequences, more than 8.5% seen once; the top ten hold roughly 18%. General study findings and limits: Just a small share of clonotypes turned up in the CD4 compartment as well as the CD8 compartment.

On this clonotype: As yet, its antigen is unknown.

The sequence was obtained from a man between 18 and 35 years old who received the YFV17D yellow fever vaccine. The sequences come from PBMCs, collected on the day of the first yellow fever vaccination.

The CDR3 here is CASSLDGQGDGYTF. Here the CDR3 DNA reads TGTGCCAGCAGCTTAGATGGCCAGGGTGACGGCTACACCTTC. The chain carries TRBV7-2 and TRBJ1-2, with TRBD1 as a possible D gene (5 bases). Germline V gene lookup returns CDR1 SGHTA and CDR2 FQGNSA. The ends were cut back, 1 base at V and 8 bases at J, with 14 bases in the middle. The CDR3 totals 14 residues.